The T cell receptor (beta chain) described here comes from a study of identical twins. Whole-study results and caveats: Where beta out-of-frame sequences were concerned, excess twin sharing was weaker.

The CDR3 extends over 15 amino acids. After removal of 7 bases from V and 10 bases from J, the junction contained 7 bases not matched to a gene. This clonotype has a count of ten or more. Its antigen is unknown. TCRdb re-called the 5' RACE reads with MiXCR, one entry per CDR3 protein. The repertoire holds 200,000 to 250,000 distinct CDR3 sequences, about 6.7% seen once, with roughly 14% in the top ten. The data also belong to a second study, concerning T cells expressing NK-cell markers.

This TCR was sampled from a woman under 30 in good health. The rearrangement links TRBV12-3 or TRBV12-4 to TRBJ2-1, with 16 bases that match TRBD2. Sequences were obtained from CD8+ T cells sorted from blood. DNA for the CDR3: TGTGCCAGCAACCTCTTGGGACTAGCGGGAGGGGAGCAGTTCTTC. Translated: CASNLLGLAGGEQFF.